This T cell receptor beta chain was sequenced in a study of T cells in Graves' hyperthyroidism and ophthalmopathy. General study points: A model built on 13 V-J features separated ophthalmopathy from stable hyperthyroidism.

The CDR3 has 15 amino acids. In germline, CDR1 is SGDLS, CDR2 YYNGEE. J was trimmed by 3 bases and V by 4 bases; bases with no gene match: 4. Of note for this clonotype: Its cognate antigen is unknown.

TCR beta CDR3 sequences were amplified from RNA transcripts. RT-PCR in the first round (using the HTBI primer set) targeted the TCR CDR3. TCRdb itself ran the multiplex PCR reads through MiXCR, one entry per CDR3 protein. The sample has about 700,000 distinct CDR3 sequences, just under 45% seen once. Sequencing used peripheral blood or thyroid tissue (not recorded which). The sequence came from an adult man with Graves' disease, either hyperthyroidism or ophthalmopathy (not recorded which). The chain joins TRBV9 to TRBJ1-2, with TRBD1 matching over 12 bases. The CDR3 DNA sequence: TGTGCCAGCAGCATTGGGACAGGGGGCGACTATGGCTACACCTTC. It codes for CASSIGTGGDYGYTF.